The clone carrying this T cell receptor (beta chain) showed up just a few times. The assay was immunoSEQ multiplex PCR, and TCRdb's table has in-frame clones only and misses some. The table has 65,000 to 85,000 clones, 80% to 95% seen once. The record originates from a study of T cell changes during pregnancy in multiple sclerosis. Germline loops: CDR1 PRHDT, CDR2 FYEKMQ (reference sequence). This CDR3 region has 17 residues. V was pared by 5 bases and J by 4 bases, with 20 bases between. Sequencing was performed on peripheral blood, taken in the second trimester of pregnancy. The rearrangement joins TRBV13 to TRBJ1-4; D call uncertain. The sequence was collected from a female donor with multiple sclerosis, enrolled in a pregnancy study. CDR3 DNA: TGTGCCAGCAGCCTACAGAAGACGGCCAGCTTTAATGAAAAACTGTTTTTT. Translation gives CASSLQKTASFNEKLFF.